A single sample is the source of the 27 T cell receptor beta chains below, sequenced in a study of blood T cells in healthy people across ages. A J-beta primer mix and a sample-barcoded 5' primer were used in a second PCR of roughly 6 to 11 cycles. Each CDR3 protein is one row after TCRdb ran MiXCR on the 5' RACE reads. The repertoire includes 1.5 million to 2 million distinct CDR3 sequences, roughly 27% of them detected once, and roughly 8% sits in the top ten. The sequencing input was blood. The receptor set was obtained from a young woman in good health.

The sample holds many counts of this clonotype. The chain joins TRBV12-3 or TRBV12-4 to TRBJ2-7; D may match TRBD1 or TRBD2 (6 bases each). This CDR3 comprises 15 residues. V shed 5 bases and J shed 4 bases, with 18 bases lying between them. DNA for the CDR3: TGTGCCAGCAGTACCGGGGCTCGGGGGCCTTACGAGCAGTACTTC. It codes for CASSTGARGPYEQYF.

This clonotype was counted ten times or more. The rearrangement joins TRBV7-2 to TRBJ2-7, with D possibly TRBD2 on 6 matching bases. CDR3 length: 14 amino acids. V gave up 5 bases and J gave up 5 bases, with 16 bases separating them. Germline V gene lookup returns CDR1 SGHTA and CDR2 FQGNSA. The CDR3, as DNA: TGTGCCAGCAGCCCCTACGGGACTCAGAACGAGCAGTACTTC. Translated, it gives CASSPYGTQNEQYF. Full variable domain (rest looked up from reference TRBV7-2 and TRBJ2-7): GAGVSQSPSNKVTEKGKDVELRCDPISGHTALYWYRQSLGQGLEFLIYFQGNSAPDKSGLPSDRFSAERTGGSVSTLTIQRTQQEDSAVYLCASSPYGTQNEQYFGPGTRLTVT.

The table lists this clonotype with a few counts. This chain connects TRBV28 to TRBJ2-1; no firm D call. The germline CDR1 and CDR2 sequences are MDHEN and SYDVKM. The V end was cut by 6 bases, the J end by 8 bases, with 20 bases between. The CDR3 sequence is 15 residues long. CDR3 bases: TGTGCCAGCAGCAGGACCGTAGGGCGTTCTTATGAGCAGTTCTTC. Amino acid sequence: CASSRTVGRSYEQFF.

This clonotype was found many times. CDR3 nucleotides: TGTGCCAGCACCTCGAGATCGGGGAGGGCGGGGACCCAGTACTTC. Translated, it gives CASTSRSGRAGTQYF. V and J are TRBV28 and TRBJ2-5; 7 positions match TRBD2. V shed 7 bases and J 7 bases; nucleotides not matched to a gene: 15. The CDR3 runs 15 residues. Germline V gives CDR1 MDHEN, CDR2 SYDVKM.

This clonotype was counted ten times or more. This chain joins TRBV5-4 and TRBJ1-2, with D possibly matching TRBD1 (5 bases). Germline CDR1 is SGHNT and CDR2 is YYREEE (reference sequence). The CDR3 spans 14 residues. With 4 bases removed from V and 1 base from J, the gap between germline ends came to 11 bases. The CDR3 reads CASSAQGVNYGYTF. In DNA form, the CDR3 reads TGTGCCAGCAGCGCTCAGGGAGTTAACTATGGCTACACCTTC. Using reference TRBV5-4 and TRBJ1-2 for the parts outside the CDR3, the full variable domain is ETGVTQSPTHLIKTRGQQVTLRCSSQSGHNTVSWYQQALGQGPQFIFQYYREEENGRGNFPPRFSGLQFPNYSSELNVNALELDDSALYLCASSAQGVNYGYTFGSGTRLTVV.

The chain links TRBV20-1 to TRBJ2-1, with 10 bases that match TRBD1. The germline V gene encodes CDR1 DFQATT and CDR2 SNEGSKA (reference sequence). The CDR3 has 14 amino acids. Trimming at V came to 5 bases and at J to 8 bases, leaving 9 bases not matched to a gene. DNA for the CDR3: TGCAGTGCTCCAACCTTGACAGGGGGCGATGAGCAGTTCTTC. Translating it yields CSAPTLTGGDEQFF.

V usage is TRBV7-2 and J usage is TRBJ2-4; 14 positions agree with TRBD2. The ends lost 1 base at V and 13 bases at J; junction bases unmatched: 12. Germline loops: CDR1 SGHTA, CDR2 FQGNSA. The CDR3 has 17 residues. The CDR3: CASSLVPGLAGDDEQYF. CDR3 bases: TGTGCCAGCAGCTTAGTTCCGGGACTAGCGGGAGACGATGAGCAGTACTTC.

The chain has TRBV14 and TRBJ1-2; D remains unclear. Germline loops: CDR1 SGHDN, CDR2 FVKESK. The CDR3 is 14 residues long. The V and J ends lost 4 bases and 2 bases respectively, with 11 bases between them. The CDR3 loop reads CASSLNAGNYGYTF. In DNA form, the CDR3 reads TGTGCCAGCAGCCTAAACGCGGGGAACTATGGCTACACCTTC. The complete variable domain, with remaining parts taken from reference TRBV14 and TRBJ1-2, reads EAGVTQFPSHSVIEKGQTVTLRCDPISGHDNLYWYRRVMGKEIKFLLHFVKESKQDESGMPNNRFLAERTGGTYSTLKVQPAELEDSGVYFCASSLNAGNYGYTFGSGTRLTVV.

The chain carries TRBV29-1 and TRBJ2-7, with a tentative D call TRBD2 (5 bases). The germline gives CDR1 SQVTM, CDR2 ANQGSEA. The CDR3 loop spans 13 amino acids. The V end lost 0 bases, the J end lost 1 base, and 7 bases lay between the germline ends. DNA for the CDR3: TGCAGCGTTGAAGATGAGGGATCCTACGAGCAGTACTTC. This gives the protein CSVEDEGSYEQYF.

The chain joins TRBV29-1 to TRBJ1-4, with a tentative D call TRBD1 (5 bases). This CDR3 has 13 amino acids. CDR1 SQVTM and CDR2 ANQGSEA come from the germline V gene. Trimming left V 4 bases short and J 3 bases short, with 9 bases between. The CDR3 nucleotides are TGCAGCGTTGCGATAGGGGCTAATGAAAAACTGTTTTTT. Translating gives CSVAIGANEKLFF.

Turning to this clonotype: It may be a read error: a sequence one base away is much more abundant. The chain couples TRBV12-3 or TRBV12-4 to TRBJ2-7; possibly TRBD1 for D (6 bases). The CDR3 runs 13 residues. The DNA of the CDR3 is TGTGCCGGCAGTTTCAGGGACATCTACGAGCAGTACTTC. It specifies CAGSFRDIYEQYF.

In its sample, this clonotype was seen once. An end of the junction differs from the germline gene, which may be a read error. This chain uses TRBV5-1 with TRBJ2-3, with D possibly being TRBD1 or TRBD2 (5 bases each). The CDR3 runs 14 residues. Germline values: CDR1 SGHRS, CDR2 YFSETQ. The CDR3 DNA is TGCGCCAGCAGCTGGGGACCGAGCACAGATACGCGGTATTTT. Its translation: CASSWGPSTDTRYF.

This clonotype was recorded a few times. The chain carries TRBV12-5 and TRBJ2-1, with TRBD2 matching over 7 bases. This CDR3 has 12 amino acids. The germline V gene has CDR1 LGHNT and CDR2 FRNRAP. With 6 bases clipped from V and 7 bases from J, the junction kept 3 bases outside the gene matches. The CDR3 here is CASGRERNEQFF. In DNA, the CDR3 is TGTGCTAGTGGGCGGGAGCGGAATGAGCAGTTCTTC.

This clonotype came up a few times. This sequence joins TRBV20-1 and TRBJ2-1, with D tentatively TRBD2 (7 bases). Germline V gene lookup returns CDR1 DFQATT and CDR2 SNEGSKA (reference sequence). The CDR3 is 14 amino acids. V dropped 0 bases and J dropped 10 bases, with 16 bases sitting between them. The CDR3: CSAREGGGREEQFF. Here the CDR3 DNA reads TGCAGTGCTAGAGAGGGCGGGGGCAGGGAGGAGCAGTTCTTC.

V is TRBV5-1 and J is TRBJ2-7, with D perhaps TRBD1 (6 bases). Germline assignment: CDR1 SGHRS and CDR2 YFSETQ. This CDR3 comprises 16 residues. The ends were cut back, 1 base at V and 6 bases at J, with 20 bases in the middle. CDR3 residues: CASSLQGSGVASEQYF. CDR3 DNA: TGCGCCAGCAGCTTGCAAGGATCAGGGGTGGCGAGCGAGCAGTACTTC.

This rearrangement joins TRBV11-2 to TRBJ2-4, with D uncertain. Deletions cut 1 base from V and 7 bases from J, with 11 bases between. CDR3 length: 14 amino acids. CDR1 is SGHAT and CDR2 is FQNNGV in the germline V gene. The CDR3 loop is CASSLGREGNIQYF. CDR3 DNA sequence: TGTGCCAGCAGCTTAGGACGCGAAGGGAACATTCAGTACTTC.

The rearrangement joins TRBV13 to TRBJ2-5, with 14 bases matching TRBD2. V shed 9 bases and J 11 bases; nucleotides not matched to a gene: 17. Germline-derived CDR1 and CDR2 are PRHDT and FYEKMQ (reference sequence). The CDR3 contains 16 residues. The CDR3 DNA reads TGTGCCAGTGGGACTAGCGGGGGCTCGGAGGGGGGTGAGCAGTACTTC. It yields the protein CASGTSGGSEGGEQYF.

Notes on this clonotype: A much bigger clone sits one base away, suggesting this may be a read error. Here the CDR3 omits its conserved ending phenylalanine or tryptophan, so a read error is the likely source. CDR3 nucleotide sequence: TGCAGCGTGCGGACAGGGAAGGGCAATGAGCAGTTCGTC. As protein: CSVRTGKGNEQFV. The rearrangement uses TRBV29-1 and TRBJ2-1; 8 nucleotides match TRBD1. Germline CDR1 and CDR2: SQVTM and ANQGSEA. The CDR3 length is 13 residues. J gave up 6 bases and V 6 bases, and 7 bases lay outside the gene matches.

The chain is built from TRBV7-9 and TRBJ1-5; D perhaps matches TRBD1 (5 bases). V was pared by 5 bases and J by 7 bases, with 18 bases between. Germline loops: CDR1 SEHNR, CDR2 FQNEAQ (reference sequence). This CDR3 is 15 amino acids long. In nucleotides, the CDR3 is TGTGCCAGCAGCCAAAGCGGGACTAGGGGCCAGCCCCAGCATTTT. This codes for CASSQSGTRGQPQHF.

This clonotype appeared a single time. V is TRBV27 and J is TRBJ1-2; D might be TRBD1 (5 bases). Germline V gene sequence: CDR1 MNHEY, CDR2 SMNVEV (reference sequence). V dropped 5 bases and J dropped 11 bases, with 6 bases sitting between them. The CDR3 has 9 residues. The CDR3 bases are TGTGCCAGCAGTGGGGGATACACCTTC. It codes for CASSGGYTF.

The chain is built from TRBV3-1 and TRBJ2-5; D is possibly TRBD1 (6 bases). The CDR3 is made up of 14 amino acids. CDR1 and CDR2 (germline): LGHDT, YNNKEL (reference sequence). Trimming stripped 4 bases from V and 5 bases from J, with 14 bases between. The chain's CDR3 is CASSLYRDLETQYF. The CDR3 DNA sequence: TGTGCCAGCAGCCTATACAGGGACCTGGAGACCCAGTACTTC.

V is TRBV7-9 and J is TRBJ2-1, with 9 nucleotides matching TRBD2. After removal of 6 bases from V and 8 bases from J, the junction contained 14 bases not matched to a gene. The germline V gene has CDR1 SEHNR and CDR2 FQNEAQ (reference sequence). The CDR3 totals 16 residues. In DNA form, the CDR3 reads TGTGCCAGCAGTCCTCCTTTGGCGGGGGGGGTAGATGAGCAGTTCTTC. Its protein is CASSPPLAGGVDEQFF.

The chain carries TRBV9 and TRBJ2-1; perhaps TRBD1 as D (6 bases). V lost 0 bases and J lost 15, with 13 bases in between. CDR1 is SGDLS, CDR2 YYNGEE, per germline. This CDR3 spans 12 amino acids. The CDR3 sequence is CASSVDGTGPFF. CDR3 in DNA: TGTGCCAGCAGCGTAGATGGTACAGGGCCGTTCTTC.

This sequence joins TRBV29-1 and TRBJ1-1; 8 bases map to TRBD1. In germline, CDR1 is SQVTM, CDR2 ANQGSEA. The CDR3 loop spans 13 amino acids. V was pared by 4 bases and J by 8 bases, with 9 bases of the junction left unmatched. Here the CDR3 DNA reads TGCAGCGTTGTAGAGCAGGGGGCGGTCGAAGCTTTCTTT. Protein: CSVVEQGAVEAFF.

The rearrangement joins TRBV20-1 to TRBJ2-3; 10 bases are shared with TRBD2. The length of the CDR3 is 14 residues. J lost 5 bases, V lost 6 bases, and 8 bases had no gene match. The germline V gene encodes CDR1 DFQATT and CDR2 SNEGSKA (reference sequence). The CDR3 is CSAAASGGRDTQYF. As DNA, the CDR3 is TGCAGTGCAGCGGCTAGCGGGGGACGAGATACGCAGTATTTT.

V and J are TRBV30 and TRBJ2-7; 8 nucleotides agree with TRBD2. This CDR3 contains 12 residues. Trimming removed 4 bases from V and 3 bases from J; junction bases left unmatched: 2. Germline V CDR1 and CDR2: GTSNPN, SVGIG (reference sequence). DNA for the CDR3: TGTGCCTGGAAGCGGGAGAGCTACGAGCAGTACTTC. Encoded protein: CAWKRESYEQYF.

On this clonotype itself: A single base separates this from a much larger clone, so it may be a read error. The chain employs TRBV7-2 and TRBJ2-4, with 9 bases fitting TRBD2. The DNA matches TRBJ2-7 better at its end, which makes the J call doubtful. The CDR3 spans 15 residues. Germline V gene lookup returns CDR1 SGHTA and CDR2 FQGNSA. This CDR3 reads CAGSLGGGRAYEQYF. CDR3 coding DNA: TGTGCCGGCAGCTTAGGAGGCGGGAGGGCGTACGAGCAGTACTTC.